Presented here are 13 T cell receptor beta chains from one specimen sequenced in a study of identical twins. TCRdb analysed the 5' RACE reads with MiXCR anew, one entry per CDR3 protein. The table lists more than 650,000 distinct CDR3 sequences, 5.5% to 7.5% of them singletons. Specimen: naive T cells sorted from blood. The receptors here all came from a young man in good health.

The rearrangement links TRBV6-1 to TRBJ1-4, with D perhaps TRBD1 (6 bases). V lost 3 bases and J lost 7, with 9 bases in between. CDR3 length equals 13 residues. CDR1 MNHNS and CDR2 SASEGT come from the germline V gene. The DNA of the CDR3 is TGTGCCAGCAGTGACAGGGGTGTTGAAAAACTGTTTTTT. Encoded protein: CASSDRGVEKLFF.

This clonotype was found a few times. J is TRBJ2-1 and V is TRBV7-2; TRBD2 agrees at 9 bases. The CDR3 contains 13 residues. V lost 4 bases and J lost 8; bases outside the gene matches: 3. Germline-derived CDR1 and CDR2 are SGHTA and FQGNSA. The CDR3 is CASSSRTSDEQFF. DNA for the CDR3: TGTGCCAGCAGCTCTCGGACTAGCGATGAGCAGTTCTTC.

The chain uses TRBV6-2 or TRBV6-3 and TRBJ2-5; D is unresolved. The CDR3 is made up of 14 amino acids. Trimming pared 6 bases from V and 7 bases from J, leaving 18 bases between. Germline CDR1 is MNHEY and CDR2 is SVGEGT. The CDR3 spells CASSLPQESGTQYF. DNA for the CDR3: TGTGCCAGCAGCCTACCCCAGGAGTCAGGGACCCAGTACTTC.

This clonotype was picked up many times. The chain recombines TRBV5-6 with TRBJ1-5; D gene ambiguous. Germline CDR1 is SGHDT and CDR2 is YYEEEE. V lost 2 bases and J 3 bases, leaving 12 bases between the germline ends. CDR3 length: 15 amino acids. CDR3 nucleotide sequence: TGTGCCAGCAGCTTTTATCCAGGAGACAATCAGCCCCAGCATTTT. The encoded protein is CASSFYPGDNQPQHF.

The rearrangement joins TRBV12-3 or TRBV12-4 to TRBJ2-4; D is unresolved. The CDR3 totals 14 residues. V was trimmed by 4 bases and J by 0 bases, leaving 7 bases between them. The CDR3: CASSWTVAKNIQYF. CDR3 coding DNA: TGTGCCAGCAGTTGGACGGTAGCCAAAAACATTCAGTACTTC.

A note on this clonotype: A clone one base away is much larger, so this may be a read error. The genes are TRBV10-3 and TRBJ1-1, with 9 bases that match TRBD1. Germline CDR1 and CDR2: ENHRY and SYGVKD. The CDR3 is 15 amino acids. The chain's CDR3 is CPISERGGQGMRTFF. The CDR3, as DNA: TGTCCCATCAGTGAGCGGGGCGGACAGGGGATGCGGACTTTCTTT.

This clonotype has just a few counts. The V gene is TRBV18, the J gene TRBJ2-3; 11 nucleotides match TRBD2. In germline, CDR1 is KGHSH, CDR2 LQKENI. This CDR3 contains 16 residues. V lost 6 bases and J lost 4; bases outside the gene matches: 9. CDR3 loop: CASSQAGTSGPDTQYF. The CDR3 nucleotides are TGTGCCAGCTCGCAGGCCGGGACTAGCGGTCCAGATACGCAGTATTTT.

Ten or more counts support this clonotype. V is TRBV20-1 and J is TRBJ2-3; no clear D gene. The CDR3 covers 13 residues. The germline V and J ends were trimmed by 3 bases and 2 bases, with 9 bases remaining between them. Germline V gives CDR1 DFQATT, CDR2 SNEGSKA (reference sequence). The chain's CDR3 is CSARDRNTDTQYF. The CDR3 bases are TGCAGTGCTAGGGATAGAAACACAGATACGCAGTATTTT.

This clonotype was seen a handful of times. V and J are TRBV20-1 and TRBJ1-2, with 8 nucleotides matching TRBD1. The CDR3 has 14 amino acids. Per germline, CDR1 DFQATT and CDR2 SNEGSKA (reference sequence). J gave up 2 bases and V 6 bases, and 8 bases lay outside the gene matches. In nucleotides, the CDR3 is TGCAGTGCGGACGGACAGGGCGAAAACTATGGCTACACCTTC. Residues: CSADGQGENYGYTF.

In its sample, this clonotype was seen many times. The DNA for the CDR3 is TGTGCCAGCAGCCCCGGGACTAGCGGGAGGGGCTCCTACAATGAGCAGTTCTTC. Translated, it gives CASSPGTSGRGSYNEQFF. V gene TRBV3-1 combines with J gene TRBJ2-1, with 16 positions matching TRBD2. Unmatched junction bases numbered 3, after V lost 4 bases and J lost 0 bases. CDR3 length: 18 residues. Per the germline V gene, CDR1 is LGHDT and CDR2 is YNNKEL (reference sequence).

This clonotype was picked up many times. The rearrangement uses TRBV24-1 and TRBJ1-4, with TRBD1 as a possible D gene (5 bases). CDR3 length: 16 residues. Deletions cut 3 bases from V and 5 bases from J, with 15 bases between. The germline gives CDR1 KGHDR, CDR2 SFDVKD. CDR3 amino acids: CATSDPTRGANEKLFF. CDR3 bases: TGTGCCACCAGTGATCCGACGAGGGGAGCGAATGAAAAACTGTTTTTT.

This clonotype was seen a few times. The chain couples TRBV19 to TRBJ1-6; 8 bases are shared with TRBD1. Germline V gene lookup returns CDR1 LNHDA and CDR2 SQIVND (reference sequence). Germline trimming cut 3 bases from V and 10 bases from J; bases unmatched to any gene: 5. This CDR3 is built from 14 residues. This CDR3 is CASSIGTGISPLHF. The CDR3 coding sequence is TGTGCCAGTAGTATTGGGACAGGTATATCACCCCTCCACTTT.

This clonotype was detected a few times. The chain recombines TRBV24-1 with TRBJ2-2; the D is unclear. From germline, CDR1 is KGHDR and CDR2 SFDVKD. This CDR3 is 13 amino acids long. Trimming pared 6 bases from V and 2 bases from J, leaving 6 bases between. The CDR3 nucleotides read TGTGCCACCAGTATCGGCAACACCGGGGAGCTGTTTTTT. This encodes CATSIGNTGELFF.